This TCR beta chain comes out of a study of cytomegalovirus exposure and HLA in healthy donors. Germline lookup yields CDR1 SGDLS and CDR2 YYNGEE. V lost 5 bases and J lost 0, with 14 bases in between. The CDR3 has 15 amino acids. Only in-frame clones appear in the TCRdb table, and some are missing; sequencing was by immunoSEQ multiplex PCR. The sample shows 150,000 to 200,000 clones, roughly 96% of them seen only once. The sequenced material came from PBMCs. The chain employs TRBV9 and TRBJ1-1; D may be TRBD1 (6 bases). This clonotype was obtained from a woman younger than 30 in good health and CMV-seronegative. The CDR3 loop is CASRAGTNMNTEAFF. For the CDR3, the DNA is TGTGCCAGCAGGGCCGGGACAAACATGAACACTGAAGCTTTCTTT.